This T cell receptor (beta chain) was found in a study of cytomegalovirus exposure and HLA in healthy donors. Primers: 60 Vbeta forward and 13 Jbeta reverse. As originally analysed: It was a later analysis that counted roughly 80 million unique TCR beta chains, of which around 11 million were shared. Profiling relied on immunoSEQ multiplex PCR, and the TCRdb table lists in-frame clones only, not all of them. V and J calls and clone size are as listed in that table; D and trimming were resolved from the DNA. The table includes under 200,000 clones, about four fifths detected once. Study findings and constraints: In an earlier analysis, in under 700 donors, most V segments appeared productive either ~90% or ~30% of the time.

As regards this clone: Antigen specificity is unknown.

The CDR3 is 14 residues long. The receptor's source is a boy younger than 18 in good health and CMV-seronegative. The chain joins TRBV12-2 to TRBJ1-1. TRBV12-2 is a listed pseudogene. Sequenced input: PBMCs. CDR3 DNA: TGTGCAAGTCGCTTACAGGGAGGAGAGACTGAAGCTTTCTTT. As protein: CASRLQGGETEAFF.